One and the same sample provided the 9 T cell receptor beta chains below, sequenced in a study of blood T cell repertoires in COVID-19. Profiling relied on immunoSEQ multiplex PCR, and the TCRdb table lists in-frame clones only, not all of them. The repertoire has 40,000 to 65,000 clones, roughly 84% of them found once; the top ten carry 12%. The sample taken for sequencing was peripheral blood. These receptors all stem from a man in his 70s with active COVID-19.

This clone has a single count. V and J are TRBV6-2 or TRBV6-3 and TRBJ1-2, with D perhaps matching TRBD1 (5 bases). V lost 2 bases, J lost 2 bases, and 9 bases lay in between. From germline, CDR1 is MNHEY and CDR2 SVGEGT. The CDR3 spans 14 residues. The chain's CDR3 is CASSYLAGNYGYTF. CDR3 sequence (DNA): TGTGCCAGCAGTTACCTGGCAGGGAACTATGGCTACACCTTC.

The chain joins TRBV7-2 to TRBJ1-5, with D possibly being TRBD1 (6 bases). The CDR3 loop spans 14 amino acids. Germline V gene data show CDR1 as SGHTA and CDR2 as FQGNSA. The V end lost 5 bases, the J end lost 2 bases, and 10 bases lay between the germline ends. In DNA, the CDR3 is TGTGCCAGCAGCCGGGACATTGGCAATCAGCCCCAGCATTTT. Its translation: CASSRDIGNQPQHF. Combining the CDR3 with reference TRBV7-2 and TRBJ1-5 gives the whole variable domain GAGVSQSPSNKVTEKGKDVELRCDPISGHTALYWYRQSLGQGLEFLIYFQGNSAPDKSGLPSDRFSAERTGGSVSTLTIQRTQQEDSAVYLCASSRDIGNQPQHFGDGTRLSIL.

This clone was detected only a few times. The chain combines TRBV4-1 with TRBJ2-7, with 7 bases that match TRBD1. CDR1 and CDR2 (germline): MGHRA, YSYEKL. V was pared by 4 bases and J by 2 bases, with 11 bases of the junction left unmatched. This CDR3 spans 16 amino acids. In DNA, the CDR3 is TGCGCCAGCAGCCTTTACAGGGGCCCCGGGCCCTACGAGCAGTACTTC. Translating it yields CASSLYRGPGPYEQYF.

The V gene is TRBV4-3, the J gene TRBJ1-2, with D maybe TRBD1 (6 bases). V was trimmed by 0 bases and J by 4 bases, leaving 12 bases between them. The length of the CDR3 is 15 residues. In germline, CDR1 is LGHNA, CDR2 YSLEER. CDR3 bases: TGCGCCAGCAGCCAAGATCGTAGGGGGGGCTATGGCTACACCTTC. This translates into CASSQDRRGGYGYTF.

The DNA of the CDR3 is TGTGCCAGCAGTTCTCCCACAGGACGTCGCTATGGCTACACCTTC. Translating gives CASSSPTGRRYGYTF. This chain joins TRBV6-2 or TRBV6-3 and TRBJ1-2; tentative D call: TRBD1 (5 bases). Trimming took 4 bases from V and 4 from J, leaving 16 bases between them. The germline CDR1 and CDR2 sequences are MNHEY and SVGEGT. The CDR3 is 15 amino acids.

The V and J genes are TRBV11-3 and TRBJ2-6, with TRBD1 identical over 9 bases. V dropped 5 bases and J dropped 0; count of bases not matched to a gene: 5. The CDR3 is 17 residues long. The germline gives CDR1 SGHNT, CDR2 YENEEA. CDR3 sequence (DNA): TGTGCCAGCAGCCTGGACAGGGGAAACTCTGGGGCCAACGTCCTGACTTTC. It yields the protein CASSLDRGNSGANVLTF.

The V call is TRBV29-1, the J call TRBJ1-1, with D possibly being TRBD1 (5 bases). The germline V and J ends were trimmed by 1 base and 8 bases, with 14 bases remaining between them. The CDR3 covers 13 residues. CDR1 is SQVTM, CDR2 ANQGSEA, per germline. The CDR3 DNA sequence: TGCAGCGTTGAAGTTGGGACTGGGGGGGAAGCTTTCTTT. Translating gives CSVEVGTGGEAFF.

This sequence joins TRBV2 and TRBJ2-5, with 8 bases lining up with TRBD2. V was pared by 1 base and J by 3 bases, with 4 bases of the junction left unmatched. The CDR3 is made up of 15 amino acids. Germline V gives CDR1 SNHLY, CDR2 FYNNEI. CDR3 nucleotides: TGTGCCAGCAGTGAAGAGGCGGGAGGCGAAGAGACCCAGTACTTC. This translates into CASSEEAGGEETQYF.

This sequence joins TRBV19 and TRBJ1-2; weak D call: TRBD1 (6 bases). The CDR3 covers 16 residues. In germline, CDR1 is LNHDA, CDR2 SQIVND (reference sequence). The V and J ends lost 0 bases and 6 bases respectively, with 17 bases between them. CDR3 region: CASSIDIQGGSNGYTF. In nucleotides, the CDR3 is TGTGCCAGTAGTATAGATATACAGGGAGGGTCGAATGGCTACACCTTC.